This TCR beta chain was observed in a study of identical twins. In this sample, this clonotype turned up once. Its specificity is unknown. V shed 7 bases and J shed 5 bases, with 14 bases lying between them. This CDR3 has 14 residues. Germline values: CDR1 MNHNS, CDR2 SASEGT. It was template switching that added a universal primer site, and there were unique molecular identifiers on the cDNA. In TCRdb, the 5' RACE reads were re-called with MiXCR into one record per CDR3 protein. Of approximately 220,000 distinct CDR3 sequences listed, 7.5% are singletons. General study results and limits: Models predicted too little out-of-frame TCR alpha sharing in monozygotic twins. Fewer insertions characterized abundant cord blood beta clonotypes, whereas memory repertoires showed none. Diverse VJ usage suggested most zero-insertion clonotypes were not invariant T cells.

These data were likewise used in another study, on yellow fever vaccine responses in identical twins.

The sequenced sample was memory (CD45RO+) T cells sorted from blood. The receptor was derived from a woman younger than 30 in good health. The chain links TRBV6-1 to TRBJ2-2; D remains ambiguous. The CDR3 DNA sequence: TGTGCCAGCACCCCCCGGGCGAGGACCGGGGAGCTGTTTTTT. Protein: CASTPRARTGELFF.